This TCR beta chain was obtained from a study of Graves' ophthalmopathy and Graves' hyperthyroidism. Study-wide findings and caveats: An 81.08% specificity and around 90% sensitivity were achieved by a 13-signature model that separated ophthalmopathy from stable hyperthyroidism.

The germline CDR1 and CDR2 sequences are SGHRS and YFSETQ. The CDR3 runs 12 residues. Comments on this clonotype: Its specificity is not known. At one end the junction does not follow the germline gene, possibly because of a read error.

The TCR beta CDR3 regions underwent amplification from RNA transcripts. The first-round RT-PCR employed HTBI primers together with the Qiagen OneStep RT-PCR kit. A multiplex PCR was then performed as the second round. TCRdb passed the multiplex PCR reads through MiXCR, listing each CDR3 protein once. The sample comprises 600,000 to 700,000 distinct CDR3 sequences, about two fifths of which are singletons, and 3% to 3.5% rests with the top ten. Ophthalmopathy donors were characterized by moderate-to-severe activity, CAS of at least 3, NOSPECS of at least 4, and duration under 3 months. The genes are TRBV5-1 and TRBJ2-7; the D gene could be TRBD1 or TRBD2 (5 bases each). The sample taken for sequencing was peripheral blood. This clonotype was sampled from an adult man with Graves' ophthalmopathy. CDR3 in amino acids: CVSSPGAHEQYF. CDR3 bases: TGCGTCAGCAGCCCCGGGGCCCACGAGCAGTACTTC. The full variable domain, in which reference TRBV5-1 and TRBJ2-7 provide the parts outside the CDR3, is KAGVTQTPRYLIKTRGQQVTLSCSPISGHRSVSWYQQTPGQGLQFLFEYFSETQRNKGNFPGRFSGRQFSNSRSEMNVSTLELGDSALYLCVSSPGAHEQYFGPGTRLTVT.